Presented here are 23 T cell receptor beta chains from one specimen sequenced in a study of cytomegalovirus exposure and HLA in healthy donors. Researchers ran the PCR with 60 Vbeta and 13 Jbeta primers. The protocol was immunoSEQ multiplex PCR, while the TCRdb copy is restricted to in-frame clones and leaves out a portion. The repertoire holds 160,000 or so clones, with less than 85% as singletons. The specimen sequenced was PBMCs. The receptors shown here come from a man aged 60-69 years in good health and CMV-seronegative.

CDR3 sequence (DNA): TGCGCCAGCAGCCGGAGGGGTGGGGGGATCTATAGCAATCAGCCCCAGCATTTT. Protein product: CASSRRGGGIYSNQPQHF. V is TRBV4-1 and J is TRBJ1-5; perhaps TRBD1 as D (5 bases). The CDR3 loop spans 18 amino acids. The germline CDR1 and CDR2 sequences are MGHRA and YSYEKL. Trimming removed 4 bases at V and 0 bases at J, with 19 bases between.

The chain uses TRBV27 and TRBJ2-7; possibly TRBD2 for D (6 bases). The germline V gene has CDR1 MNHEY and CDR2 SMNVEV (reference sequence). The V gene lost 5 bases and the J gene lost 2 bases, with 16 bases spanning the gap. The CDR3 is 15 residues long. The CDR3 loop reads CASSRIDGGTYEQYF. The DNA for the CDR3 is TGTGCCAGCAGTCGCATCGATGGGGGGACCTACGAGCAGTACTTC.

This chain uses TRBV6-1 with TRBJ1-4; perhaps TRBD1 as D (5 bases). Germline V gene data show CDR1 as MNHNS and CDR2 as SASEGT. V was shortened by 5 bases and J by 8 bases, with 18 bases between the two germline ends. The CDR3 loop spans 15 amino acids. The DNA of the CDR3 is TGTGCCAGCAGTCCGCTCAGGGTATTACGAGAAAAACTGTTTTTT. This sequence encodes CASSPLRVLREKLFF.

This sequence joins TRBV23-1 and TRBJ2-7; no clear D. TRBV23-1 has ORF status, its function being uncertain. This CDR3 spans 16 amino acids. The V and J ends lost 0 bases and 0 bases respectively, with 12 bases between them. CDR3 sequence (DNA): TGCGCCAGCAGTCAATCGAGATGCCAAACCTCCTACGAGCAGTACTTC. This gives the protein CASSQSRCQTSYEQYF.

This clone was recorded a few times. This chain uses TRBV7-9 with TRBJ1-5, with 9 bases identical to TRBD1. Germline lookup yields CDR1 SEHNR and CDR2 FQNEAQ (reference sequence). V dropped 4 bases and J dropped 6; count of bases not matched to a gene: 10. The CDR3 has 16 amino acids. This CDR3 reads CASSSMDRGVGQPQHF. CDR3 nucleotide sequence: TGTGCCAGCAGCTCCATGGACAGGGGAGTTGGTCAGCCCCAGCATTTT.

V is TRBV19 and J is TRBJ1-6, with a tentative D call TRBD1 (5 bases). The CDR3 has 15 residues. V was trimmed by 3 bases and J by 7 bases, leaving 13 bases between them. Germline V gives CDR1 LNHDA, CDR2 SQIVND (reference sequence). The CDR3 region is CASSMLKGLNSPLHF. For the CDR3, the DNA is TGTGCCAGTAGTATGCTAAAGGGGTTGAATTCACCCCTCCACTTT.

The gene calls are TRBV28 and TRBJ2-7, with TRBD2 as a possible D gene (6 bases). Germline lookup yields CDR1 MDHEN and CDR2 SYDVKM. This CDR3 comprises 13 residues. The ends were cut back, 8 bases at V and 0 bases at J, with 11 bases in the middle. The CDR3 here is CASADSGSYEQYF. For the CDR3, the DNA is TGTGCCAGCGCCGATAGCGGCTCCTACGAGCAGTACTTC.

The gene calls are TRBV7-8 and TRBJ2-7, with TRBD1 identical over 8 bases. Germline lookup yields CDR1 SGHVS and CDR2 FQNEAQ. Trimming cost V 1 base and J 3 bases; bases outside gene matches: 5. CDR3 length equals 15 residues. The CDR3 loop reads CASSLEYGQGYEQYF. The CDR3 nucleotides are TGTGCCAGCAGCTTAGAGTATGGACAGGGCTACGAGCAGTACTTC.

The chain links TRBV19 to TRBJ1-1; D gene ambiguous. CDR1 LNHDA and CDR2 SQIVND come from the germline V gene (reference sequence). Between the trimmed V and J ends, which lost 9 bases and 11 bases, there was a span of 16 bases. There are 11 residues in the CDR3. The chain's CDR3 is CASLQWGEAFF. In DNA form, the CDR3 reads TGTGCCAGCCTACAATGGGGAGAGGCTTTCTTT.

V usage is TRBV21-1 and J usage is TRBJ2-4; the table's D gene call, TRBD2, was not cross checked with the DNA. TRBV21-1 is designated a pseudogene. The CDR3 is made up of 17 amino acids. The CDR3 DNA sequence: TGTGCCAGCAGCAAAGACGGGTGTTTACTAGCCAAAAACATTCAGTACTTC. As protein: CASSKDGCLLAKNIQYF.

The V call is TRBV7-2, the J call TRBJ2-3; perhaps TRBD2 as D (5 bases). Per the germline V gene, CDR1 is SGHTA and CDR2 is FQGNSA. CDR3 length: 13 amino acids. Trimming took 5 bases from V and 8 from J, leaving 14 bases between them. CDR3 residues: CASSPSSGGTQYF. The DNA of the CDR3 is TGTGCCAGCAGCCCCAGTTCAGGAGGTACGCAGTATTTT. Full variable domain (outside the CDR3, taken from reference TRBV7-2 and TRBJ2-3): GAGVSQSPSNKVTEKGKDVELRCDPISGHTALYWYRQSLGQGLEFLIYFQGNSAPDKSGLPSDRFSAERTGGSVSTLTIQRTQQEDSAVYLCASSPSSGGTQYFGPGTRLTVL.

This chain joins TRBV4-2 and TRBJ2-7, with D perhaps matching TRBD1 (6 bases). CDR3 length: 15 amino acids. Trimming pared 4 bases from V and 2 bases from J, leaving 15 bases between. Germline lookup yields CDR1 LGHNA and CDR2 YNFKEQ. CDR3 in DNA: TGTGCCAGCAGCCTCAGGACAGAGGGGGCCTACGAGCAGTACTTC. It specifies CASSLRTEGAYEQYF.

The rearrangement links TRBV7-3 to TRBJ2-7; TRBD1 is a possible D gene (6 bases). Germline V gives CDR1 SGHTA, CDR2 FQGTGA. The CDR3 consists of 15 residues. Trimming left V 1 base short and J 0 bases short, with 10 bases between. Here the CDR3 reads CASSLMGTISYEQYF. CDR3 DNA sequence: TGTGCCAGCAGCTTAATGGGGACAATCTCCTACGAGCAGTACTTC.

The chain uses TRBV7-3 and TRBJ2-2; 8 bases are shared with TRBD1. The CDR3 is made up of 16 amino acids. V shed 2 bases and J 6 bases; nucleotides not matched to a gene: 8. Germline V gene lookup returns CDR1 SGHTA and CDR2 FQGTGA. The CDR3 sequence is CASSLDPGGAAGELFF. CDR3 nucleotides: TGTGCCAGCAGCTTAGATCCAGGGGGCGCAGCCGGGGAGCTGTTTTTT.

The chain is built from TRBV6-4 and TRBJ1-5; D gene ambiguous. Between the trimmed V and J ends, which lost 7 bases and 1 base, there was a span of 8 bases. The germline CDR1 and CDR2 sequences are MRHNA and SNTAGT. CDR3 size: 13 residues. CDR3 nucleotides: TGTGCCAGCATCCCATTGAGCAATCAGCCCCAGCATTTT. It encodes CASIPLSNQPQHF.

The V and J genes are TRBV7-9 and TRBJ1-4, with TRBD1 matching over 10 bases. CDR3 size: 16 residues. V trimming: 4 bases; J trimming: 6 bases; junction bases outside the gene matches: 8. Looked up from germline, CDR1 is SEHNR and CDR2 is FQNEAQ (reference sequence). The CDR3 is CASSSRVGTGDEKLFF. In nucleotides, the CDR3 is TGTGCCAGCAGCTCCCGGGTGGGGACAGGGGATGAAAAACTGTTTTTT.

The DNA for the CDR3 is TGTGCCAGCAGACCTGGACTAGCGGGGGACACCGGGGAGCTGTTTTTT. Its translation: CASRPGLAGDTGELFF. This chain joins TRBV9 and TRBJ2-2; 13 positions match TRBD2. Looked up from germline, CDR1 is SGDLS and CDR2 is YYNGEE. This CDR3 comprises 16 residues. The V gene end was trimmed by 5 bases and the J gene end by 3 bases; junction bases not matched to a gene: 4.

V and J are TRBV7-2 and TRBJ1-3; perhaps TRBD1 as D (5 bases). The CDR3 runs 15 residues. Trimming removed 5 bases from V and 0 bases from J, with 11 bases in between. Germline CDR1 is SGHTA and CDR2 is FQGNSA. Here the CDR3 reads CASSQTVDSGNTIYF. In nucleotides, the CDR3 is TGTGCCAGCAGCCAGACAGTGGACTCTGGAAACACCATATATTTT.

The chain joins TRBV27 to TRBJ2-7; 9 bases are shared with TRBD2. Germline CDR1 and CDR2: MNHEY and SMNVEV (reference sequence). The CDR3 is made up of 16 amino acids. V dropped 2 bases and J dropped 0; count of bases not matched to a gene: 5. The CDR3 sequence is CASSLAGTSLSYEQYF. CDR3 coding DNA: TGTGCCAGCAGTTTAGCGGGGACTAGCCTCTCCTACGAGCAGTACTTC.

The chain is built from TRBV6-5 and TRBJ2-7; 10 bases align to TRBD1. Germline CDR1 reads MNHEY; CDR2 reads SVGAGI. This CDR3 spans 15 amino acids. The V and J ends lost 6 bases and 2 bases, in that order; junction bases with no gene match: 7. The DNA of the CDR3 is TGTGCCAGCAGCCTCGGGACAGGGGCAGCCTACGAGCAGTACTTC. Its translation is CASSLGTGAAYEQYF.

CDR3 in DNA: TGTGCCAGCAGCCCCCGGACTAGCGGCGGTTTCGAGCAGTACTTC. This gives the protein CASSPRTSGGFEQYF. This chain joins TRBV11-2 and TRBJ2-7; 10 bases are a match to TRBD2. This CDR3 comprises 15 residues. After removal of 5 bases from V and 6 bases from J, the junction contained 10 bases not matched to a gene. The germline V gene has CDR1 SGHAT and CDR2 FQNNGV. The whole variable domain, remainder taken from reference TRBV11-2 and TRBJ2-7, is EAGVAQSPRYKIIEKRQSVAFWCNPISGHATLYWYQQILGQGPKLLIQFQNNGVVDDSQLPKDRFSAERLKGVDSTLKIQPAKLEDSAVYLCASSPRTSGGFEQYFGPGTRLTVT.

This clone has more than one count but fewer than ten. This chain joins TRBV28 and TRBJ2-5; 9 bases fit TRBD1. Germline V gene sequence: CDR1 MDHEN, CDR2 SYDVKM. The V and J ends lost 5 bases and 4 bases, in that order; junction bases with no gene match: 5. The CDR3 loop spans 14 amino acids. This CDR3 reads CASSGGQGLETQYF. For the CDR3, the DNA is TGTGCCAGCAGTGGAGGACAGGGGTTAGAGACCCAGTACTTC.

The rearrangement links TRBV7-2 to TRBJ2-5; 10 nucleotides agree with TRBD1. The CDR3 has 13 amino acids. The V gene end was trimmed by 5 bases and the J gene end by 5 bases; junction bases not matched to a gene: 2. Germline lookup yields CDR1 SGHTA and CDR2 FQGNSA. DNA of the CDR3: TGTGCCAGCAGCCGGACAGGGGGGGAGACCCAGTACTTC. This codes for CASSRTGGETQYF.